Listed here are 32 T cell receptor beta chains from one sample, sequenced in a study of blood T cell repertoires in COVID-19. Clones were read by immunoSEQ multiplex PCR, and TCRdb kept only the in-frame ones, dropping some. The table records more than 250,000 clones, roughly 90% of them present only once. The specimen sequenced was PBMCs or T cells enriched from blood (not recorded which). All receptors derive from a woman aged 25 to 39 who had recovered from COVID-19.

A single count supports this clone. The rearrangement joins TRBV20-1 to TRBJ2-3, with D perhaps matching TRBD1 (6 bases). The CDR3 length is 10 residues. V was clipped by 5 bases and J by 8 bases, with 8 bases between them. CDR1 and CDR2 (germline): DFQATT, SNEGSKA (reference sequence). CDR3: CSAPGVTQYF. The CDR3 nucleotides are TGCAGTGCTCCAGGGGTTACGCAGTATTTT.

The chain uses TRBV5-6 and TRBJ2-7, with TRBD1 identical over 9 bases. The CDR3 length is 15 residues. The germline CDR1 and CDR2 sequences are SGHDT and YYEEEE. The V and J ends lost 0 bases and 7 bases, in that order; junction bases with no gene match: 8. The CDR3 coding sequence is TGTGCCAGCAGCTTGGGACAGGGGGTGACGGGTGAGCAGTACTTC. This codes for CASSLGQGVTGEQYF.

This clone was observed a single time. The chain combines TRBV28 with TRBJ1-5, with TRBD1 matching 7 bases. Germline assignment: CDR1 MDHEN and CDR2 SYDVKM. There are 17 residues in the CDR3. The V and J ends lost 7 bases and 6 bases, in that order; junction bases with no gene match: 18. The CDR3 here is CASTHDRDGIWSQPQHF. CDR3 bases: TGTGCCAGCACGCATGACAGGGACGGCATATGGAGTCAGCCCCAGCATTTT.

The CDR3 bases are TGTGCCATCTCGGGTCAGTTTTACAATGAGCAGTTCTTC. Translating gives CAISGQFYNEQFF. The V call is TRBV28, the J call TRBJ2-1; D gene ambiguous. Germline V CDR1 and CDR2: MDHEN, SYDVKM. V was trimmed by 10 bases and J by 4 bases, leaving 14 bases between them. This CDR3 has 13 amino acids.

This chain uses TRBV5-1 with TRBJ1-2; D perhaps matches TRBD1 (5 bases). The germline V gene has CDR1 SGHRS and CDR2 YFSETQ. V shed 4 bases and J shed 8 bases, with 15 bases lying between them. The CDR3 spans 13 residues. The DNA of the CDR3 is TGCGCCAGCAGCACCGGACAATCTGGGGGCTACACCTTC. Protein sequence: CASSTGQSGGYTF.

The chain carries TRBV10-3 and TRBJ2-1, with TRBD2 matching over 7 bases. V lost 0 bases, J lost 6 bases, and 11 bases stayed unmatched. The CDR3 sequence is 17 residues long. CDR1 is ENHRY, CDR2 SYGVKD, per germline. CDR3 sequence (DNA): TGTGCCATCAGTGAGTCGAAAGGCCTAGCGGCGGCCAATGAGCAGTTCTTC. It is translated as CAISESKGLAAANEQFF.

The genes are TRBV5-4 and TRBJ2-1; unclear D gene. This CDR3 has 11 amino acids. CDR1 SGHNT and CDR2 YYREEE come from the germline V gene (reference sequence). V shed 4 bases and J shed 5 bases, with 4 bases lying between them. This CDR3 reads CASSINNEQFF. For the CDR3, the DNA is TGTGCCAGCAGCATCAACAATGAGCAGTTCTTC.

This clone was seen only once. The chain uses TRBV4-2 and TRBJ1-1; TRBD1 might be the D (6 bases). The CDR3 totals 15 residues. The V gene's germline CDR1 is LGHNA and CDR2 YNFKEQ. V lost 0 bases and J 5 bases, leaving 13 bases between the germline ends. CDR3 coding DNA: TGTGCCAGCAGCCAAGATCAGCCAGGGGTTACTGAAGCTTTCTTT. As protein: CASSQDQPGVTEAFF.

The CDR3 spells CASSLTNINEQFF. In nucleotides, the CDR3 is TGTGCCAGCAGCTTAACGAACATCAATGAGCAGTTCTTC. This chain links TRBV7-3 with TRBJ2-1; D call uncertain. This CDR3 comprises 13 residues. CDR1 is SGHTA and CDR2 is FQGTGA in the germline V gene. With 0 bases removed from V and 6 bases from J, the gap between germline ends came to 6 bases.

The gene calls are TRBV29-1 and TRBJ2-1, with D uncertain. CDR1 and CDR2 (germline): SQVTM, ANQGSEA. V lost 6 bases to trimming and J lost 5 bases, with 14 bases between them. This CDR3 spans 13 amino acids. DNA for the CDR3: TGCAGCGTGGCCCCTTTCAGTGACAATGAGCAGTTCTTC. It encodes CSVAPFSDNEQFF.

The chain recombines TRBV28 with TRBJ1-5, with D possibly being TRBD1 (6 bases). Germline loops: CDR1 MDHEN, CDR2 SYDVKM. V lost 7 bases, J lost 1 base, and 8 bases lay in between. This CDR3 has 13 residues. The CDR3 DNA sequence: TGTGCCAGCACCGGACAGAGCAATCAGCCCCAGCATTTT. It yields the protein CASTGQSNQPQHF.

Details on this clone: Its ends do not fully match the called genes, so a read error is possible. The DNA for the CDR3 is TGTGCCAGCAGGGAAGACCATGGGGCGGGGTCCTACGAGCAGTACTTC. The encoded protein is CASREDHGAGSYEQYF. The genes are TRBV6-1 and TRBJ2-7; perhaps TRBD2 as D (6 bases). The CDR3 has 16 amino acids. The germline gives CDR1 MNHNS, CDR2 SASEGT.

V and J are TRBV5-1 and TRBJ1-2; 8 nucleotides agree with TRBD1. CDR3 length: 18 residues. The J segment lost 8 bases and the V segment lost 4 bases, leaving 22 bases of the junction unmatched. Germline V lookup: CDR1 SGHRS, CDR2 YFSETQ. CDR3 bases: TGCGCCAGCAGCAGCAATCCGACTTTGCCAGGGGGCTCAGGAGGCTACACCTTC. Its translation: CASSSNPTLPGGSGGYTF. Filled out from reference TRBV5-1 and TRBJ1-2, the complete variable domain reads KAGVTQTPRYLIKTRGQQVTLSCSPISGHRSVSWYQQTPGQGLQFLFEYFSETQRNKGNFPGRFSGRQFSNSRSEMNVSTLELGDSALYLCASSSNPTLPGGSGGYTFGSGTRLTVV.

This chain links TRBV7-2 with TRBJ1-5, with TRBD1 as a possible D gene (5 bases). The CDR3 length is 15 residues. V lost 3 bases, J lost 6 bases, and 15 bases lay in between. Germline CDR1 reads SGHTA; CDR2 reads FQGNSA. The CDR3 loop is CASSFAGTQSQPQHF. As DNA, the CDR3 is TGTGCCAGCAGCTTCGCCGGGACTCAATCTCAGCCCCAGCATTTT.

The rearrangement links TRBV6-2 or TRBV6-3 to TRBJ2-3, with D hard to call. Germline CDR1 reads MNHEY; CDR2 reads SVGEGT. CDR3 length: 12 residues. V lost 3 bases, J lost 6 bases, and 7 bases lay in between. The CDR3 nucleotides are TGTGCCAGCAGTTATTGGGCGGATACGCAGTATTTT. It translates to CASSYWADTQYF.

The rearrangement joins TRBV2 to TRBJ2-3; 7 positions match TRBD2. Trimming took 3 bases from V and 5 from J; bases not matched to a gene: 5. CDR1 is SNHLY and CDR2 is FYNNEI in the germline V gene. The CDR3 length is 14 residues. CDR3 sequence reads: CASSDRTSIDTQYF. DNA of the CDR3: TGTGCCAGCAGTGATAGGACTAGTATAGATACGCAGTATTTT.

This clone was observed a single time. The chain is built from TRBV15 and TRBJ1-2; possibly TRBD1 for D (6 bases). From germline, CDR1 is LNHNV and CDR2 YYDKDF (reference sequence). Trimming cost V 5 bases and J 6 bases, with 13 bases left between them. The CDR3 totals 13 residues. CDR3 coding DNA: TGTGCCACCAGCCGCCTAGGGGGGGATGGCTACACCTTC. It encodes CATSRLGGDGYTF.

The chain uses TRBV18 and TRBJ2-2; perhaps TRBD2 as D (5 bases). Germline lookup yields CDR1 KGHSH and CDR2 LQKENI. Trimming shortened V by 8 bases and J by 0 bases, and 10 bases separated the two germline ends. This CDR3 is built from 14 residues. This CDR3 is CASGLAPNTGELFF. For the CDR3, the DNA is TGTGCCAGCGGACTGGCCCCGAACACCGGGGAGCTGTTTTTT.

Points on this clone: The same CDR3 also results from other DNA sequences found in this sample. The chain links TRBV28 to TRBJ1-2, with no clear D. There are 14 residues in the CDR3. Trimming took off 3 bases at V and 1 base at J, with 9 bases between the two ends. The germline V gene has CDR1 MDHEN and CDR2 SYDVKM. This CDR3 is CASSLGGVNYGYTF. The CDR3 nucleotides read TGTGCCAGCAGTTTGGGCGGGGTTAACTATGGCTACACCTTC.

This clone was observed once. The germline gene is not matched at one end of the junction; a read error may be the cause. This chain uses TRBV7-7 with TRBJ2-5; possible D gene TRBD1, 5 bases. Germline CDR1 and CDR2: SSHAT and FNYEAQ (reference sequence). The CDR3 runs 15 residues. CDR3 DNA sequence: TGTGCTAGCAGCCCCGGCAGGGTGTACCAAGAGACCCAGTACTTC. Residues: CASSPGRVYQETQYF.

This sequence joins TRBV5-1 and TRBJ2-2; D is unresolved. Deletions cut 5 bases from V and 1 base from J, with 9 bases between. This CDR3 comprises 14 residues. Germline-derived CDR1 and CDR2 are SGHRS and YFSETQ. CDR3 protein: CASSVGGNTGELFF. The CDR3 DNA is TGCGCCAGCAGTGTAGGCGGGAACACCGGGGAGCTGTTTTTT.

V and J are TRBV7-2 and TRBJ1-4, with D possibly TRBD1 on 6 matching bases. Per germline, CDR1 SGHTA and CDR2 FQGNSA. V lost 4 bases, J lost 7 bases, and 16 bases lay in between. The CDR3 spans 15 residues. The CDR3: CASSYSGQLGEKLFF. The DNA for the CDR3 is TGTGCCAGCAGCTATTCCGGACAGTTGGGTGAAAAACTGTTTTTT.

This CDR3 is CASSLLQGTDTQYF. Here the CDR3 DNA reads TGTGCCAGCAGCTTACTCCAGGGTACAGATACGCAGTATTTT. This chain uses TRBV7-2 with TRBJ2-3; D perhaps matches TRBD1 (5 bases). This CDR3 spans 14 amino acids. CDR1 SGHTA and CDR2 FQGNSA come from the germline V gene. V was shortened by 2 bases and J by 3 bases, with 9 bases between the two germline ends.

In nucleotides, the CDR3 is TGTGCCAGCAGCTTGGGAACTAGGAAGTCACCCTACGAGCAGTACTTC. This codes for CASSLGTRKSPYEQYF. V usage is TRBV5-4 and J usage is TRBJ2-7, with D possibly being TRBD2 (5 bases). V shed 0 bases and J shed 2 bases, with 15 bases lying between them. Germline CDR1 and CDR2: SGHNT and YYREEE (reference sequence). The CDR3 length is 16 residues.

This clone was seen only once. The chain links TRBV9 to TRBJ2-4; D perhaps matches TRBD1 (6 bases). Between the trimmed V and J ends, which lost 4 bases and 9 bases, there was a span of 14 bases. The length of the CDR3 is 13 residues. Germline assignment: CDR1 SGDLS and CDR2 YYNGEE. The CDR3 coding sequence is TGTGCCAGCAGCCCGCCTCGGACAGCCATTCAGTACTTC. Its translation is CASSPPRTAIQYF.

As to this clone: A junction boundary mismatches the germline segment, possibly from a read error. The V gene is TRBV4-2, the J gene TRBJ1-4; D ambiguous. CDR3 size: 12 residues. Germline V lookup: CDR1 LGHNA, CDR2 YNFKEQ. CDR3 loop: CASSQDAGGNAF. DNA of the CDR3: TGTGCCAGCAGCCAAGACGCCGGAGGAAACGCTTTT.

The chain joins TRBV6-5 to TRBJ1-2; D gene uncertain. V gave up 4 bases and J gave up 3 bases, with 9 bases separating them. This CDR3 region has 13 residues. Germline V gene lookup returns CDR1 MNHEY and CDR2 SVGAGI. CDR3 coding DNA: TGTGCCAGCAGTTTAGCCGGGGACTATGGCTACACCTTC. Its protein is CASSLAGDYGYTF.

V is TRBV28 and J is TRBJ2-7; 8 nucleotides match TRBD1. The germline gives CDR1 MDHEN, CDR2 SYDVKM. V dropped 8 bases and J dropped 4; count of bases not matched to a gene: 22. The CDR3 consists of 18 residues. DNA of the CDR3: TGTGCCAGCGATCCCAGGGGGCGCGGTATTTGGTTCGGGTACGAGCAGTACTTC. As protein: CASDPRGRGIWFGYEQYF.

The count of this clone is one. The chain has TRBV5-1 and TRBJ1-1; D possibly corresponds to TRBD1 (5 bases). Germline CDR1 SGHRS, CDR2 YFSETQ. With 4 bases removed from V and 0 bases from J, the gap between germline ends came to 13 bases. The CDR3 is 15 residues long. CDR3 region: CASSVSTVMNTEAFF. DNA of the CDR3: TGCGCCAGCAGCGTATCGACAGTCATGAACACTGAAGCTTTCTTT.

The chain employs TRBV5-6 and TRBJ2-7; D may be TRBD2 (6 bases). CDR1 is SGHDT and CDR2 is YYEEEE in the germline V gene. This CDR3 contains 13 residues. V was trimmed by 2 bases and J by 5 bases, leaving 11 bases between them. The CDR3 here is CASSFGGPHEQYF. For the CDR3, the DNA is TGTGCCAGCAGCTTCGGAGGGCCTCACGAGCAGTACTTC. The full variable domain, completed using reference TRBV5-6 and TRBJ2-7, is DAGVTQSPTHLIKTRGQQVTLRCSPKSGHDTVSWYQQALGQGPQFIFQYYEEEERQRGNFPDRFSGHQFPNYSSELNVNALLLGDSALYLCASSFGGPHEQYFGPGTRLTVT.

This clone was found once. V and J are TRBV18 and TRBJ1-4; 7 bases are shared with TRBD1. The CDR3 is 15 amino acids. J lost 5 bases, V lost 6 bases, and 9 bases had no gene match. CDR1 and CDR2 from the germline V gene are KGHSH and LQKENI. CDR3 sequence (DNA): TGTGCCAGCTCTCCTCCGGGACAGAGGAATGAAAAACTGTTTTTT. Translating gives CASSPPGQRNEKLFF.

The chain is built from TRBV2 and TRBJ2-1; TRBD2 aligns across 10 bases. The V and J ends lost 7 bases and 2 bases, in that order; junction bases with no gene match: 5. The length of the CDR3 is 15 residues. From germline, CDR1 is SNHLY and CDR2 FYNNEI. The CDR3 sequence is CASTPSGRAYNEQFF. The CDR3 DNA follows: TGTGCCAGCACCCCGAGCGGGAGGGCCTACAATGAGCAGTTCTTC.